A selection of T cell receptor beta chains follows, all from one sample in a study of Graves' ophthalmopathy and Graves' hyperthyroidism. One entry per CDR3 protein, called by TCRdb with MiXCR from the multiplex PCR reads. Of 680,000 or so distinct CDR3 sequences in the sample, 20% to 25% were seen once. Specimen: peripheral blood. The receptor set was obtained from a young woman with stable Graves' hyperthyroidism. Some clones in this sample may be carry-over from other donors' samples. Each CDR3 is given with its conserved first and last residue. D genes are given only for firm matches. The listing skips clone size in some rows; elsewhere it reads once, few, many or a size class.

j_call,clone_size,d_call,v_call,cdr3_aa,cdr3_nt
TRBJ1-5,.,TRBD1,TRBV19,CASKQAGGVNQPQHF,TGTGCCAGTAAACAGGCAGGGGGCGTGAATCAGCCCCAGCATTTT
TRBJ2-5,few,.,TRBV4-1,CASSQEQQGGETQYF,TGCGCCAGCAGCCAAGAACAGCAGGGTGGGGAGACCCAGTACTTC
TRBJ2-6,.,.,TRBV6-1,CASIRVTSGANVLTF,TGTGCCAGCATACGCGTAACCTCTGGGGCCAACGTCCTGACTTTC
TRBJ1-1,few,.,TRBV6-5,CASSYSRGATEAFF,TGTGCCAGCAGTTACTCCAGAGGGGCCACTGAAGCTTTCTTT
TRBJ1-6,many,.,TRBV20-1,CSARSGESPLHF,TGCAGTGCTAGATCCGGGGAATCACCCCTCCACTTT
TRBJ2-7,many,.,TRBV13,CASRNTEVSYEQYF,TGTGCCAGCAGGAATACAGAAGTCTCCTACGAGCAGTACTTC
TRBJ2-7,many,.,TRBV2,CASIEGGPRAYEQYF,TGTGCCAGCATCGAGGGGGGTCCGCGGGCTTACGAGCAGTACTTC
TRBJ2-7,many,.,TRBV28,CASRVTGSYEQYF,TGTGCCAGCAGAGTTACAGGGTCTTACGAGCAGTACTTC
TRBJ1-1,few,.,TRBV2,CASRLDFNTEAFF,TGTGCCAGCAGATTAGATTTTAACACTGAAGCTTTCTTT
TRBJ2-7,many,.,TRBV6-1,CASSPNRDRQQYF,TGTGCCAGCAGTCCCAACAGGGACCGGCAGCAGTACTTC
TRBJ1-2,many,.,TRBV6-1,CASTRGVGYTF,TGTGCCAGCACCCGGGGCGTTGGCTACACCTTC
TRBJ2-2,many,.,TRBV5-5,CASSSGQLTGELFF,TGTGCCAGCAGCTCCGGACAACTCACCGGGGAGCTGTTTTTT
TRBJ1-5,few,.,TRBV12-3/TRBV12-4,CASSFTSNQPQHF,TGTGCCAGCAGTTTTACTAGCAATCAGCCCCAGCATTTT
TRBJ1-5,many,.,TRBV12-3/TRBV12-4,CASSRTVRNQPQHF,TGTGCCAGCAGTCGGACGGTTAGAAATCAGCCCCAGCATTTT
TRBJ1-2,.,.,TRBV15,CATSRDLEPGVHANYGYTF,TGTGCCACCAGCAGAGATCTGGAGCCGGGAGTCCATGCTAACTATGGCTACACCTTC
TRBJ2-3,.,.,TRBV7-2,CASSLALIADTQYF,TGTGCCAGCAGCTTAGCTCTAATCGCAGATACGCAGTATTTT
TRBJ1-1,.,.,TRBV12-3/TRBV12-4,CASSLGQLAPEAFF,TGTGCCAGCAGTTTGGGTCAGCTAGCCCCCGAAGCTTTCTTT
TRBJ1-1,.,.,TRBV12-3/TRBV12-4,CASSPPRAVEAFF,TGTGCCAGCAGTCCCCCACGGGCGGTAGAAGCTTTCTTT
TRBJ1-1,.,.,TRBV12-3/TRBV12-4,CASSFFAGRDTEAFF,TGTGCCAGCAGTTTTTTCGCCGGGAGGGACACTGAAGCTTTCTTT
TRBJ2-7,.,TRBD2,TRBV7-2,CASSSSGRSEQYF,TGTGCCAGCAGCTCTAGCGGGAGAAGCGAGCAGTACTTC
TRBJ1-1,many,.,TRBV19,CASRMAEDYTEAFF,TGTGCCAGTAGGATGGCCGAGGACTACACTGAAGCTTTCTTT
TRBJ1-1,many,TRBD1,TRBV12-3/TRBV12-4,CASSPGRGRASTEAFF,TGTGCCAGCAGTCCCGGGAGGGGGCGGGCGTCTACTGAAGCTTTCTTT
TRBJ2-5,.,TRBD2,TRBV28,CASMSGRARETQYF,TGTGCCAGCATGAGCGGGAGGGCCAGAGAGACCCAGTACTTC
TRBJ2-7,many,.,TRBV6-1,CASSRSTFRPYEQYF,TGTGCCAGCAGCCGGAGCACGTTCCGTCCCTACGAGCAGTACTTC
TRBJ1-1,many,.,TRBV7-9,CASSWNSLNTEAFF,TGTGCCAGCAGCTGGAACAGCCTGAACACTGAAGCTTTCTTT
TRBJ2-5,many,TRBD2,TRBV7-6,CASSLAGLAGREETQYF,TGTGCCAGCAGCTTAGCTGGCCTAGCGGGGAGAGAAGAGACCCAGTACTTC
TRBJ1-2,many,.,TRBV12-3/TRBV12-4,CASTGSNYGYTF,TGTGCCAGCACGGGGAGTAACTATGGCTACACCTTC
TRBJ2-5,many,.,TRBV19,CASSIIGARQETQYF,TGTGCCAGTAGTATTATCGGGGCGCGGCAAGAGACCCAGTACTTC
TRBJ2-3,.,.,TRBV29-1,CSVERLSSTDTQYF,TGCAGCGTTGAAAGATTATCTAGCACAGATACGCAGTATTTT
TRBJ1-1,many,.,TRBV7-3,CASSLQGTNTEAFF,TGTGCCAGCAGCTTACAGGGGACGAACACTGAAGCTTTCTTT
TRBJ1-1,many,.,TRBV6-1,CASSEGGGNTEAFF,TGTGCCAGCAGTGAAGGTGGAGGGAACACTGAAGCTTTCTTT
TRBJ2-5,.,.,TRBV12-3/TRBV12-4,CASSSRAKETQYF,TGTGCCAGCAGTTCTAGGGCAAAAGAGACCCAGTACTTC
TRBJ2-6,many,.,TRBV27,CASSFGGTGANVLTF,TGTGCCAGCAGTTTTGGCGGAACTGGGGCCAACGTCCTGACTTTC
TRBJ1-1,few,TRBD1,TRBV20-1,CSAGDRVANTEAFF,TGCAGTGCTGGAGACAGGGTTGCGAACACTGAAGCTTTCTTT
TRBJ1-2,few,.,TRBV7-4,CASSLAGTPTGYGYTFGNGYTF,.
TRBJ2-6,many,.,TRBV2,CASSEGRGANVLTF,TGTGCCAGCAGTGAAGGGAGGGGAGCCAACGTCCTGACTTTC
TRBJ2-7,many,.,TRBV19,CASSTIDDEQYF,TGTGCCAGTAGCACCATAGACGACGAGCAGTACTTC
TRBJ2-4,few,.,TRBV5-1,CASSYADSKNIKYF,TGCGCCAGCAGCTACGCGGACAGCAAAAACATTAAGTACTTC
TRBJ1-1,.,.,TRBV11-2,CASSLGGYPEAFF,TGTGCCAGCAGCTTAGGAGGGTATCCTGAAGCTTTCTTT
TRBJ1-1,many,TRBD1,TRBV20-1,CSGTGHTEAFF,TGCAGTGGGACAGGGCACACTGAAGCTTTCTTT
TRBJ2-2,many,TRBD1,TRBV11-1,CASSGNRGRAGELFF,TGTGCCAGCAGCGGGAACAGGGGGCGAGCCGGGGAGCTGTTTTTT
TRBJ1-3,many,TRBD1,TRBV9,CASSATSGTGTGNTIYF,TGTGCCAGCAGCGCGACTTCCGGGACAGGGACTGGAAACACCATATATTTT
TRBJ2-7,.,TRBD1,TRBV6-1,CASSTDREGSYEQYF,TGTGCCAGCAGCACCGACAGGGAAGGGAGCTACGAGCAGTACTTC
TRBJ1-1,many,.,TRBV7-2,CASSTRRGTEAFF,TGTGCCAGCAGCACCCGGAGGGGAACTGAAGCTTTCTTT
TRBJ1-5,many,TRBD1,TRBV12-3/TRBV12-4,CASRPDRVSNQPQHF,TGTGCCAGCAGGCCTGACAGGGTGAGCAATCAGCCCCAGCATTTT
TRBJ2-5,.,.,TRBV6-2/TRBV6-3,CASSYVLGFRDETQYF,TGTGCCAGCAGTTACGTCCTAGGGTTTCGCGATGAGACCCAGTACTTC
TRBJ1-1,.,.,TRBV29-1,CSAGHPNTEAFF,TGCAGCGCCGGACATCCGAACACTGAAGCTTTCTTT
TRBJ1-1,many,TRBD1,TRBV30,CAVQGGSTEAFF,TGTGCCGTCCAGGGGGGAAGCACTGAAGCTTTCTTT
TRBJ2-5,many,TRBD2,TRBV2,CASSVGTNQETQYF,TGTGCCAGCAGTGTGGGGACTAACCAAGAGACCCAGTACTTC
TRBJ1-5,.,TRBD1,TRBV10-1,CASSDRDRGLIIDSNQPQHF,TGCGCCAGCAGTGACAGGGACAGGGGGCTAATTATTGATAGCAATCAGCCCCAGCATTTT